This T cell receptor beta chain was captured in a study of CD8 T cells in ankylosing spondylitis. Overall study results and limits: Reportedly, matched ankylosing spondylitis synovial fluid was significantly enriched for disease-linked clones. Both synovial fluid and blood in reactive arthritis had previously been reported to carry some motif variants. With a CD8+ phenotype, disease-linked clones were relatively rare in peripheral blood. Made up of about eight highly homologous variants, a TCR beta motif appeared characteristic of ankylosing spondylitis blood.

TCRdb reanalysed the 5' RACE reads using MiXCR and keeps one entry per CDR3 protein. The table records 250,000 to 350,000 distinct CDR3 sequences, 15% to 20% of them present only once. This clonotype occurred a few times. Its target is unknown. The sequencing sample was made of blood, either unsorted or a sorted T cell fraction (not recorded which). This TCR was recovered from a male donor with ankylosing spondylitis or in good health (not recorded which).

The CDR3 bases are TGTGCCAGCAGTTATAAAGAGGGCCCTAATTCACCCCTCCACTTT. Protein: CASSYKEGPNSPLHF. This chain joins TRBV6-5 and TRBJ1-6; D unresolved. The CDR3 loop spans 15 amino acids. V was clipped by 3 bases and J by 6 bases, with 12 bases between them. Germline CDR1 is MNHEY and CDR2 is SVGAGI.